The present entry profiles one T cell receptor (beta chain) with its context. The antigen is unknown. This sample stems from a study of cytomegalovirus exposure and HLA in healthy donors. Overall study: The roughly 120 validation repertoires used the same platform as the roughly 670 first-cohort repertoires (as reported by a later analysis). Study results and limitations: Most TCR sequences proved rare, with some public TCRs found in many donors.

Sequenced by immunoSEQ multiplex PCR; TCRdb stores in-frame clones only, minus some. Of 150,000 to 200,000 clones listed, roughly 84% were seen once; the top ten hold around 9.6%. V lost 6 bases to trimming and J lost 10 bases; unmatched junction nucleotides: 10. Germline CDR1 reads SNHLY; CDR2 reads FYNNEI. The CDR3 loop spans 14 amino acids. The V gene is TRBV2, the J gene TRBJ1-4; 8 positions match TRBD1. Material: PBMCs. This receptor was obtained from a man aged 30 to 39 in good health and CMV-seropositive. As DNA, the CDR3 is TGTGCCAGCAGGCGGACAGGGTTGCGACTAAAACTGTTTTTT. It codes for CASRRTGLRLKLFF.